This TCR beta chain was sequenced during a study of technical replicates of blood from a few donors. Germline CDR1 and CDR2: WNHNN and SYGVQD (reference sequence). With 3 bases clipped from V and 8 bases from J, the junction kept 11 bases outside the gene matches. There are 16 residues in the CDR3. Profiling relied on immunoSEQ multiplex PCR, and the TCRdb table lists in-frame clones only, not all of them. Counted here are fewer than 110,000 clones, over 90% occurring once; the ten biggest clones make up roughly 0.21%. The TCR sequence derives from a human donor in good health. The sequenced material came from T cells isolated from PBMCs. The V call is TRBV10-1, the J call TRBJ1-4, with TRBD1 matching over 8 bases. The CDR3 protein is CASSDNKGQAGEKLFF. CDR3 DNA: TGCGCCAGCAGTGATAATAAGGGACAGGCTGGAGAAAAACTGTTTTTT.